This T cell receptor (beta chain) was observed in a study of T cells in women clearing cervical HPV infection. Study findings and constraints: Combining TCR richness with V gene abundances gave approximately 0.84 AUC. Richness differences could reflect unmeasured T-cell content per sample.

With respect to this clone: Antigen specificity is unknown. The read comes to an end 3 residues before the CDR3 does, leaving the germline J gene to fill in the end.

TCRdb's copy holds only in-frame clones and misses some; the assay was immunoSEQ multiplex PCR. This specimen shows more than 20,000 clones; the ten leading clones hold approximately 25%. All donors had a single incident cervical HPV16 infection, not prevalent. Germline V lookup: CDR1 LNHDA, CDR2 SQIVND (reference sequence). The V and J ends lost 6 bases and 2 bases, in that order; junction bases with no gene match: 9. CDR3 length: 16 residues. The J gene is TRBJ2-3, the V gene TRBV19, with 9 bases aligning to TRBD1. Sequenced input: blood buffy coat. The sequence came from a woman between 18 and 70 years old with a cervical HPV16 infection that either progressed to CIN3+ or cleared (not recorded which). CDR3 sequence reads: CASRRTGVRNTDTQYF. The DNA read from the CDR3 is TGTGCCAGTAGGAGGACAGGGGTGCGGAACACAGATACG.